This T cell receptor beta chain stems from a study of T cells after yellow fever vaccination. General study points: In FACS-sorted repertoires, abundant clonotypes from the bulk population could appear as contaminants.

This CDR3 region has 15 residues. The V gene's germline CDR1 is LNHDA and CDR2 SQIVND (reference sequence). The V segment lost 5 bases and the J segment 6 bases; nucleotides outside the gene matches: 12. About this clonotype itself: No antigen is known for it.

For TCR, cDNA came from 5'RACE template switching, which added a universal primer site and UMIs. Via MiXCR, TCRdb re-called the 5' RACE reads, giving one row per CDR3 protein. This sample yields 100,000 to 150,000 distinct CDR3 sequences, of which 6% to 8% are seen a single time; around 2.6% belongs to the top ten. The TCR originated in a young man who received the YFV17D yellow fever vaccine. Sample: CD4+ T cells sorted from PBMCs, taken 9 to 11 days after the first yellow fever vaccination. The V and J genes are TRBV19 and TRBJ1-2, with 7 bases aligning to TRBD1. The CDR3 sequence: CASSSQTGRSDGYTF. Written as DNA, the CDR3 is TGTGCCAGTAGTTCCCAGACAGGGAGATCCGATGGCTACACCTTC.